Listed below are T cell receptor beta chains from one sample, sequenced in a study of T-cell reconstitution after alpha-beta-depleted transplantation in children. Using its own MiXCR run on the PCR reads, TCRdb lists one record per CDR3 protein. The data contain around 480,000 distinct CDR3 sequences, approximately 29% of them seen just once; the ten biggest clones take up 2% to 3%. Sequenced material: PBMCs from the stem cell graft donor, taken from the stem cell graft. These receptors were taken from a human donor who donated a stem cell graft to a child with aplastic anemia. Each CDR3 is given with its conserved first and last residue. A D gene is named only where the DNA matches it firmly. Not every row has a clone size; where given, it reads once, few, many or a size class.

cdr3_length clone_size d_call j_call v_call cdr3_nt cdr3_aa
17 few TRBD1 TRBJ2-2 TRBV18 TGTGCCAGCTCACCCCAACGGACAGGGGGCGGCTCCGGGGAGCTGTTTTTT CASSPQRTGGGSGELFF
15 . TRBD2 TRBJ2-1 TRBV20-1 TGCAGTGCTAGAGATGCTAGCGGGAGTAGTATTGAGCAGTTCTTC CSARDASGSSIEQFF
13 . . TRBJ1-1 TRBV18 TGTGCCAGCTCACAGGGGCGTTTGACTGAAGCTTTCTTT CASSQGRLTEAFF
16 . . TRBJ2-1 TRBV7-9 TGTGCCAGCAGCTCAGGGTTGGTGGGAAACTACAATGAGCAGTTCTTC CASSSGLVGNYNEQFF
16 few TRBD2 TRBJ2-1 TRBV20-1 TGCAGTGCCTTCATAACTGGAGCGGGAGGCCACAATGAGCAGTTCTTC CSAFITGAGGHNEQFF
16 many . TRBJ2-3 TRBV28 TGTGCCAGCAGTTTTGTCCGGGGGAGTGGCACAGATACGCAGTATTTT CASSFVRGSGTDTQYF
13 few . TRBJ2-2 TRBV6-5 TGTGCCAGCCGATTTCAGGGAACCGGGGAGCTGTTTTTT CASRFQGTGELFF
15 few TRBD2 TRBJ2-1 TRBV6-2/TRBV6-3 TGTGCCAGCAGTTATGGACTAGCGGGAGCCAATGAGCAGTTCTTC CASSYGLAGANEQFF
17 . . TRBJ1-4 TRBV12-3/TRBV12-4 TGTGCCAGCAGTTCCCCCGGACAGAAAACAACTAATGAAAAACTGTTTTTT CASSSPGQKTTNEKLFF
13 . TRBD1 TRBJ1-2 TRBV28 TGTGCCAGCAGTTCCGGGACAGCGGTTGCTAGGGCCTTC CASSSGTAVARAF
15 few . TRBJ1-2 TRBV6-5 TGTGCCAGCAGTTACTCGTATGGGGGAGCCTATGGCTACACCTTC CASSYSYGGAYGYTF
13 . . TRBJ1-1 TRBV20-1 TGCAGCCATGACAGGAGAATGAACACTGAAGCTTTCTTT CSHDRRMNTEAFF
13 . . TRBJ2-1 TRBV20-1 TGCAGTGCTCCGAAGGGCGGGTGGAATGAGCAGTTCTTC CSAPKGGWNEQFF
17 few TRBD1 TRBJ1-3 TRBV12-3/TRBV12-4 TGTGCCAGCAGTTTAACCGGGGGCAGGGGGTCTGGAAACACCATATATTTT CASSLTGGRGSGNTIYF
15 few . TRBJ2-3 TRBV4-3 TGCGCCAGCAGCCACCTGGATGGAGGGCTTGATACGCAGTATTTT CASSHLDGGLDTQYF
13 few TRBD2 TRBJ2-5 TRBV29-1 TGCAGCGTTGAAGGGACTAGCGAATTCACCCAGTACTTC CSVEGTSEFTQYF
14 . TRBD2 TRBJ2-5 TRBV5-4 TGTGCCAGCAACCTAGCGGACCGTGTAGAGACCCAGTACTTC CASNLADRVETQYF
14 . . TRBJ1-1 TRBV12-3/TRBV12-4 TGTGCCAGCAGTTTAGTTCCCCAAAATGCTGAAGCTTTCTTT CASSLVPQNAEAFF
12 . . TRBJ1-1 TRBV29-1 TGCAGCGGGGGGGACATGAACACTGAAGCTTTCTTT CSGGDMNTEAFF
15 few . TRBJ2-1 TRBV20-1 TGCAGTGCTAGAGCTCAGGGGAGCTCCTACAATGAGCAGTTCTTC CSARAQGSSYNEQFF
17 few TRBD2 TRBJ2-1 TRBV7-8 TGTGCCAGCAGCTCCCCGACCGGGACTAGCGTCTACAATGAGCAGTTCTTC CASSSPTGTSVYNEQFF
16 many TRBD2 TRBJ2-3 TRBV5-1 TGCGCCAGCAGTGGAGGGAGGGCCGGGGGTGAAGATACGCAGTATTTT CASSGGRAGGEDTQYF
16 many . TRBJ2-3 TRBV7-2 TGTGCCAGCAGAAGACCTATAGGGACGCCACCAGATACGCAGTATTTT CASRRPIGTPPDTQYF